These 13 T cell receptor beta chains originate from one sample sequenced in a study of blood T cell repertoires in COVID-19. Sequencing used immunoSEQ multiplex PCR; TCRdb keeps in-frame clones, though not all of them. The top ten clones hold under 2% of a sample with 200,000 to 250,000 clones, around nine tenths of them seen once. The sample taken for sequencing was peripheral blood. The receptors were gathered from a woman aged 55-69 years who had recovered from COVID-19.

The chain joins TRBV7-2 to TRBJ2-2; 7 nucleotides align to TRBD1. CDR1 is SGHTA and CDR2 is FQGNSA in the germline V gene. V shed 4 bases, J shed 6 bases, and the junction held 11 bases outside the gene matches. CDR3 length equals 16 residues. The CDR3 protein is CASSYLGTEYAGELFF. The CDR3 DNA is TGTGCCAGCAGCTACCTGGGGACAGAATACGCCGGGGAGCTGTTTTTT.

The chain joins TRBV7-8 to TRBJ2-5; 7 bases agree with TRBD2. CDR3 length: 17 amino acids. The trim removed 0 bases at V and 2 bases at J, leaving 9 bases unmatched. Germline CDR1 reads SGHVS; CDR2 reads FQNEAQ. The CDR3 spells CASSLAPWGGYQETQYF. CDR3 in DNA: TGTGCCAGCAGCTTAGCGCCCTGGGGGGGGTATCAAGAGACCCAGTACTTC.

V is TRBV7-6 and J is TRBJ1-1; D not certain. This CDR3 is built from 15 residues. CDR1 and CDR2 from the germline V gene are SGHVS and FNYEAQ. V gave up 5 bases and J gave up 1 base, with 14 bases separating them. The CDR3 region has the DNA TGTGCCAGCAGCCTCAAGCCCGGTCGGAACACTGAAGCTTTCTTT. Its translation is CASSLKPGRNTEAFF.

This chain joins TRBV4-1 and TRBJ2-3; 11 bases are shared with TRBD1. V lost 0 bases and J lost 1; bases outside the gene matches: 9. Germline assignment: CDR1 MGHRA and CDR2 YSYEKL. This CDR3 comprises 19 residues. CDR3 sequence: CASSQDPGQGARGTDTQYF. DNA of the CDR3: TGCGCCAGCAGCCAAGATCCCGGACAGGGGGCGCGGGGCACAGATACGCAGTATTTT.

V usage is TRBV5-4 and J usage is TRBJ2-6, with 9 bases lining up with TRBD2. The CDR3 is 16 residues long. V was clipped by 7 bases and J by 4 bases; unmatched bases: 9. Germline V gives CDR1 SGHNT, CDR2 YYREEE (reference sequence). The CDR3 loop is CASGLKAGGGANVLTF. The DNA for the CDR3 is TGTGCCAGCGGCCTAAAAGCGGGGGGCGGGGCCAACGTCCTGACTTTC.

The chain uses TRBV27 and TRBJ2-5, with a weak D call TRBD1 (5 bases). V gave up 3 bases and J gave up 7 bases, with 12 bases separating them. Germline CDR1 is MNHEY and CDR2 is SMNVEV (reference sequence). The CDR3 consists of 13 residues. The CDR3, as DNA: TGTGCCAGCAGTTTTGGGTTTAGGGGGACCCAGTACTTC. It yields the protein CASSFGFRGTQYF.

The genes are TRBV5-3 and TRBJ1-2; possibly TRBD1 for D (6 bases). TRBV5-3 is identified as an open reading frame with a role that is uncertain. The CDR3 is made up of 14 amino acids. The germline V and J ends were trimmed by 4 bases and 2 bases, with 12 bases remaining between them. The CDR3 is CARSHPGTNYGYTF. CDR3 DNA: TGTGCCAGAAGCCACCCTGGGACAAACTATGGCTACACCTTC.

The chain uses TRBV28 and TRBJ1-1, with unresolved D. Germline V gives CDR1 MDHEN, CDR2 SYDVKM. With 2 bases removed from V and 4 bases from J, the gap between germline ends came to 5 bases. The CDR3 has 12 amino acids. The CDR3 region is CASSLPLTEAFF. In DNA, the CDR3 is TGTGCCAGCAGTTTACCACTCACTGAAGCTTTCTTT.

V gene TRBV19 combines with J gene TRBJ1-4, with D hard to call. The CDR3 spans 15 residues. Germline V gene data show CDR1 as LNHDA and CDR2 as SQIVND (reference sequence). Trimming removed 6 bases from V and 5 bases from J, with 16 bases in between. CDR3 bases: TGTGCCAGTAGACCCGGGTCGGGTGGGAATGAAAAACTGTTTTTT. It yields the protein CASRPGSGGNEKLFF.

This rearrangement joins TRBV4-2 to TRBJ1-4; no clear D gene. Per the germline V gene, CDR1 is LGHNA and CDR2 is YNFKEQ. The CDR3 length is 13 residues. Trimming cost V 0 bases and J 8 bases, with 7 bases left between them. The CDR3 is CASSQEFQEKLFF. The CDR3 nucleotides read TGTGCCAGCAGCCAAGAGTTCCAAGAAAAACTGTTTTTT.

The J gene is TRBJ2-7, the V gene TRBV13; 10 nucleotides agree with TRBD1. CDR3 size: 15 residues. Unmatched junction bases numbered 5, after V lost 3 bases and J lost 3 bases. Germline assignment: CDR1 PRHDT and CDR2 FYEKMQ (reference sequence). CDR3 in amino acids: CASSFPGQGLYEQYF. CDR3 DNA: TGTGCCAGCAGCTTCCCGGGACAGGGGCTCTACGAGCAGTACTTC.

The chain employs TRBV4-2 and TRBJ1-5; TRBD1 is a possible D gene (5 bases). This CDR3 region has 15 residues. V was clipped by 1 base and J by 0 bases, with 7 bases between them. Per the germline V gene, CDR1 is LGHNA and CDR2 is YNFKEQ. CDR3 in amino acids: CASSQGGDSNQPQHF. The CDR3, as DNA: TGTGCCAGCAGCCAAGGGGGGGATAGCAATCAGCCCCAGCATTTT.

This chain uses TRBV28 with TRBJ1-2; 9 bases are a match to TRBD1. The CDR3 spans 17 residues. Unmatched junction bases numbered 16, after V lost 4 bases and J lost 7 bases. The germline CDR1 and CDR2 sequences are MDHEN and SYDVKM. CDR3 coding DNA: TGTGCCAGCAGTTGGGCGGTGGACAGGGGCCTAAAACGTGGCTACACCTTC. It is translated as CASSWAVDRGLKRGYTF.